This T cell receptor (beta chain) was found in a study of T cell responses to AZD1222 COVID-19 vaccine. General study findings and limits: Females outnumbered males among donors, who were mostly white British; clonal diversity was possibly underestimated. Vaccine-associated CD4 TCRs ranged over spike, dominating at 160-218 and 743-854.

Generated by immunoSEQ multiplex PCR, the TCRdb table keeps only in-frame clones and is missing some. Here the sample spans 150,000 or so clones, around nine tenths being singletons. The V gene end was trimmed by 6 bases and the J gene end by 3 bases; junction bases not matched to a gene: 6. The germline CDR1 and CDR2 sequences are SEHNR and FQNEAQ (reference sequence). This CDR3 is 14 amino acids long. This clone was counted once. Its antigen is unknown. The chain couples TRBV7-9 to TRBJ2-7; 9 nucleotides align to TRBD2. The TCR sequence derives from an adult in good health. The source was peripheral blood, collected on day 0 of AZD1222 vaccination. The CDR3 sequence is CASSNSGGYYEQYF. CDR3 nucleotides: TGTGCCAGCAGTAATAGCGGGGGATACTACGAGCAGTACTTC.